This is a list of T cell receptor beta chains from one sample in a study of technical replicates of blood from a handful of donors. Clones were read by immunoSEQ multiplex PCR, and TCRdb kept only the in-frame ones, dropping some. The sample lists some 68,000 clones, roughly 90% seen once, with approximately 0.37% in the top ten. Source material: T cells isolated from PBMCs. The receptors stem from a human donor in good health. The conserved cysteine and the conserved F or W are not part of the CDR3 here.

TRBJ2-3,TRBV2,12,ASSAQASTDTQY
TRBJ2-1,TRBV11-3,12,ASSIAGVNNEQF
TRBJ2-6,TRBV19,12,ASISSSGANVLT
TRBJ2-5,TRBV19,14,ASSVAGTGGRETQY
TRBJ2-3,TRBV27,14,ASSLAQRETPDTQY
TRBJ2-3,TRBV2,10,ASRVFGDTQY
TRBJ2-1,TRBV6-5,13,ASSYVLAEGCEQF
TRBJ1-4,TRBV13,12,ASSTRQGNEKLF
TRBJ2-7,TRBV7-2,12,ASSLTGEPGEQY
TRBJ2-1,TRBV2,11,ASSVLTYNEQF
TRBJ2-2,TRBV6-4,13,ASSPGLAGAGELF
TRBJ2-7,TRBV4-2,13,ASSQVFSGRYEQY
TRBJ2-1,TRBV6-5,12,ASSQGNAYNEQF
TRBJ1-2,TRBV11-2,14,ASSLDPTGEYYGYT
TRBJ1-4,TRBV9,17,ASSVLGTGRQGEGEKLF
TRBJ1-1,TRBV7-6,11,ASSFSKNTEAF
TRBJ1-2,TRBV27,13,ASSLSSTGIYGYT
TRBJ2-1,TRBV9,16,ASGRGQGGTSGHNEQF
TRBJ2-7,TRBV11-3,12,ASSQWLGGYEQY
TRBJ2-2,TRBV11-2,13,ASIAGGVRTGELF
TRBJ2-1,TRBV11-2,13,ASSEPLAGFYEQF
TRBJ2-5,TRBV10-3,11,AISEAERETQY
TRBJ2-7,TRBV6-5,14,ASSYSAGPNFYEQY
TRBJ2-7,TRBV28,10,ASSPQGYEQY
TRBJ2-1,TRBV10-3,13,AIRPTGTSSNEQF